What follows is one T cell receptor beta chain and its context. The sample is drawn from a study of blood T cell repertoires in COVID-19. The method was immunoSEQ multiplex PCR; TCRdb's version includes in-frame clones alone and lacks a portion of them. The table has over 150,000 clones, approximately 85% seen once. The CDR3 sequence is 15 residues long. V was clipped by 5 bases and J by 2 bases, with 14 bases between them. Germline CDR1 is MRHNA and CDR2 is SNTAGT. The sequence came from a man older than 75 with COVID-19, enrolled during active disease. The material sequenced was peripheral blood. The gene calls are TRBV6-4 and TRBJ2-3; a possible D gene is TRBD1 (6 bases). The DNA for the CDR3 is TGTGCCAGCAGTTTGACAGGAGCAATCACAGATACGCAGTATTTT. Translating gives CASSLTGAITDTQYF.